This T cell receptor beta chain was recorded in a study of Ad26.COV2.S vaccination and SARS-CoV-2 variants. Profiled with immunoSEQ multiplex PCR; TCRdb holds only in-frame clones, not every one. Of about 350,000 clones listed, around nine tenths are singletons. Stated treatment: about 20 received Ad26.COV2.S at low or high dose, single or two shots; five or six received placebo; per-sample allocation not given. Day 63 after the first vaccine or placebo injection was the time point for sampling. V lost 0 bases and J lost 5, with 10 bases in between. The germline gives CDR1 LGHDT, CDR2 YNNKEL (reference sequence). The CDR3 consists of 14 residues.

The source is a person aged 18-60 years who received the Ad26.COV2.S COVID-19 vaccine or a placebo. The chain carries TRBV3-1 (or the pseudogene TRBV3-2) and TRBJ1-2; the D gene is possibly TRBD1 (5 bases). This sample comprised peripheral blood, obtained in a trial of Ad26.COV2.S vaccine versus placebo. CDR3 protein: CASSQEEQAYGYTF. The CDR3, as DNA: TGTGCCAGCAGCCAAGAGGAACAGGCTTATGGCTACACCTTC.